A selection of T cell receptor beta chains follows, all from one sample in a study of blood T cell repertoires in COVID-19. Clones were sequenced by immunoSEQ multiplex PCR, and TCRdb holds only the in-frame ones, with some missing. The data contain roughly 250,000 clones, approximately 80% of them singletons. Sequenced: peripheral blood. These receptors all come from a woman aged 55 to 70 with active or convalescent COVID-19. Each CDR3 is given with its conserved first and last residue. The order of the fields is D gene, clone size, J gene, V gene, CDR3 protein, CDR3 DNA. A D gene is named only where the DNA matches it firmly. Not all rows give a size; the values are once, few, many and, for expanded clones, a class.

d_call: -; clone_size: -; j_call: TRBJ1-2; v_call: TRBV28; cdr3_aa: CASSLWLNYGYTF; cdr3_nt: TGTGCCAGCAGTTTATGGCTAAACTATGGCTACACCTTC
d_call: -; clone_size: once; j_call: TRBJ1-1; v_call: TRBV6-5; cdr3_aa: CASSRTGNTEAFF; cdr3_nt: TGTGCCAGCAGCAGAACGGGGAACACTGAAGCTTTCTTT
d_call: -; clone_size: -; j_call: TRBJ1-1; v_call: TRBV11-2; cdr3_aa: CASSFTVDTEAFF; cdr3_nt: TGTGCCAGCAGCTTTACGGTGGACACTGAAGCTTTCTTT
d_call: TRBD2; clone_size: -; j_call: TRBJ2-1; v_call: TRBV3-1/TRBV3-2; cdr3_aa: CASSQGTSMHNEQFF; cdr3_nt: TGTGCCAGCAGCCAAGGGACTAGTATGCACAATGAGCAGTTCTTC
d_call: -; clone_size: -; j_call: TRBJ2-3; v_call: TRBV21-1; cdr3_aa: CARHRDRSSTDTQYF; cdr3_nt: TGTGCCAGGCACCGGGACAGGAGTAGCACAGATACGCAGTATTTT
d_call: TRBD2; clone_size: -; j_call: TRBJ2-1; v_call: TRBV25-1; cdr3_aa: CASSRLGGRAYNEQFF; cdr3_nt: TGTGCCAGCAGTCGTCTTGGCGGGAGGGCATACAATGAGCAGTTCTTC
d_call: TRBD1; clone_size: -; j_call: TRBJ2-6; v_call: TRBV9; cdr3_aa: CASSDRQGASGANVLTF; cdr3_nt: TGTGCCAGCAGCGACCGACAGGGGGCCTCAGGGGCCAACGTCCTGACTTTC
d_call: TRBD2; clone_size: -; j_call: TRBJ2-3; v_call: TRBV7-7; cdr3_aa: CASSLHPSGSSQYF; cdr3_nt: TGTGCTAGCAGCTTACATCCTAGCGGGAGTTCGCAGTATTTT
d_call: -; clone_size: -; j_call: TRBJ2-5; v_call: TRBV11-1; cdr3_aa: CASSPRPPAGETQYF; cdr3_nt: TGTGCCAGCAGCCCTCGACCCCCGGCGGGGGAGACCCAGTACTTC
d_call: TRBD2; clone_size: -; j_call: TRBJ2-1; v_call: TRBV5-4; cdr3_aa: CASSLGGRAGSRYNEQFF; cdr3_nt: TGTGCCAGCAGCTTGGGCGGGAGGGCCGGATCCCGATACAATGAGCAGTTCTTC
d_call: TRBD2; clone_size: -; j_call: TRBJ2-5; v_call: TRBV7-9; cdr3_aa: CASSLASGLQETQYF; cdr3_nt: TGTGCCAGCAGCTTGGCTAGCGGGCTGCAAGAGACCCAGTACTTC
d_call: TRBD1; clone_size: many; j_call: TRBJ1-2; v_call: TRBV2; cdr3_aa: CASSLDRGGDGYTF; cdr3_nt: TGTGCCAGCAGTCTGGACAGGGGAGGCGATGGCTACACCTTC
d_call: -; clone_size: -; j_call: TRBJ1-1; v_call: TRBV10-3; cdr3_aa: CAISEGGRNTEAFF; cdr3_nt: TGTGCCATCAGTGAGGGCGGGAGGAACACTGAAGCTTTCTTT
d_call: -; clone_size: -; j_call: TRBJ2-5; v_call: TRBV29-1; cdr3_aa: CSVTRTAEETQYF; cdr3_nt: TGCAGCGTGACCCGGACAGCAGAAGAGACCCAGTACTTC
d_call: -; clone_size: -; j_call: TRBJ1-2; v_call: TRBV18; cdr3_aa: CASSPVSTAGSSSANYGYTF; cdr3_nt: TGTGCCAGCTCACCTGTCTCAACAGCAGGGTCCTCTTCAGCTAACTATGGCTACACCTTC
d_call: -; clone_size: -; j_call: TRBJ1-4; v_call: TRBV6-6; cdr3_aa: CASSYHQGPPNEKLFF; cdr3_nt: TGTGCCAGCAGTTACCATCAGGGTCCTCCTAATGAAAAACTGTTTTTT
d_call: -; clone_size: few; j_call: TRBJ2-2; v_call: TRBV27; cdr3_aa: CASSLRDIRTGELFF; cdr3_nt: TGTGCCAGCAGCCTCCGGGACATTCGCACCGGGGAGCTGTTTTTT
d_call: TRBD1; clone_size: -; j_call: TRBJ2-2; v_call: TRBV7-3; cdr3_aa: CASSRTGNTGELFF; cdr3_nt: TGTGCCAGCAGTCGGACAGGGAACACCGGGGAGCTGTTTTTT
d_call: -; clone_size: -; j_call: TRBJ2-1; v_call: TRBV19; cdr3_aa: CASSTVEGSEQFF; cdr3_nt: TGTGCCAGTAGTACGGTTGAGGGCTCTGAGCAGTTCTTC
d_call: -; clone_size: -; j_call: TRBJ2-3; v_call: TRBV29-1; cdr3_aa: CSVGSRVGRDTQYF; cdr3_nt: TGCAGCGTTGGTTCCCGGGTGGGGCGGGATACGCAGTATTTT
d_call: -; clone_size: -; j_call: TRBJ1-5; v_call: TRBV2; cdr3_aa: CATSGERYQPQHF; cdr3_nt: TGTGCCACCTCTGGTGAGAGGTACCAGCCCCAGCATTTT
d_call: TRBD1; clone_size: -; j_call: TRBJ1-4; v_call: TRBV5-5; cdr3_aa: CASSSTGENEKLFF; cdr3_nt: TGTGCCAGCAGCTCGACAGGGGAAAATGAAAAACTGTTTTTT